This T cell receptor (beta chain) was identified in a study of graft-versus-host responses after intestinal transplantation. Generated by immunoSEQ multiplex PCR, the TCRdb table keeps only in-frame clones and is missing some. Of more than 65,000 clones listed, about 88% are singletons. About this clone: Its antigen is not identified.

Sequencing was performed on unstimulated CD4+ T cells sorted from spleen or lymph node cells, taken before intestinal transplant. This sequence originates from a human donor who received an intestinal transplant.

The CDR3 DNA follows: TGTGCCAGCAGCCCCGGTAGGAGATGGACTGAAGCTTTCTTT. Translation gives CASSPGRRWTEAFF. The chain has TRBV5-6 and TRBJ1-1; D is uncertain. The V and J ends lost 4 bases and 5 bases respectively, with 15 bases between them. Germline V gene data show CDR1 as SGHDT and CDR2 as YYEEEE. The CDR3 sequence is 14 residues long.